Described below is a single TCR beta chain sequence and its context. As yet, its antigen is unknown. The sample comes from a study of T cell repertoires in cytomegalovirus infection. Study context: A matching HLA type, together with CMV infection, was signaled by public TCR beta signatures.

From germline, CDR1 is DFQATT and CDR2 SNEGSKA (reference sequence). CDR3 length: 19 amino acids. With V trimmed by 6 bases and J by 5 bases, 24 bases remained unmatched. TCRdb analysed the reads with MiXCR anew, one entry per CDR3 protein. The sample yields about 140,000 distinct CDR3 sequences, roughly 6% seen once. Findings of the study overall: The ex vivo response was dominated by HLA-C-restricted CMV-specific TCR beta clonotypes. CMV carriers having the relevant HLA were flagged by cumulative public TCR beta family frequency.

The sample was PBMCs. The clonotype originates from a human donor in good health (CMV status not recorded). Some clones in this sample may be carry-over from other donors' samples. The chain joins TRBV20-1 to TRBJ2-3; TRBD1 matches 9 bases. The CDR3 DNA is TGCAGTGCCACCCGGGACAGGGTGTCCGGACTAGGGAGGGGAGATACGCAGTATTTT. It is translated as CSATRDRVSGLGRGDTQYF.